This TCR beta chain was identified during a study of early T cells in non-severe SARS-CoV-2 infection. This clonotype was detected many times. Trimming took 4 bases from V and 4 from J, leaving 10 bases between them. Germline lookup yields CDR1 DFQATT and CDR2 SNEGSKA (reference sequence). The CDR3 is 12 amino acids. MiXCR was run by TCRdb on the 5' RACE reads, yielding one entry per CDR3 protein. Of tens of thousands of distinct CDR3 sequences listed, roughly 4.8% were seen once; the top ten hold 9% to 13%. Sequenced: whole blood. The gene calls are TRBV20-1 and TRBJ2-5; unclear D gene. This receptor was obtained from an adult who was a healthcare worker with PCR-confirmed SARS-CoV-2 infection or an uninfected control (not recorded which). The DNA for the CDR3 is TGCAGTGCTACTGGTGATTTAGAGACCCAGTACTTC. Protein product: CSATGDLETQYF.